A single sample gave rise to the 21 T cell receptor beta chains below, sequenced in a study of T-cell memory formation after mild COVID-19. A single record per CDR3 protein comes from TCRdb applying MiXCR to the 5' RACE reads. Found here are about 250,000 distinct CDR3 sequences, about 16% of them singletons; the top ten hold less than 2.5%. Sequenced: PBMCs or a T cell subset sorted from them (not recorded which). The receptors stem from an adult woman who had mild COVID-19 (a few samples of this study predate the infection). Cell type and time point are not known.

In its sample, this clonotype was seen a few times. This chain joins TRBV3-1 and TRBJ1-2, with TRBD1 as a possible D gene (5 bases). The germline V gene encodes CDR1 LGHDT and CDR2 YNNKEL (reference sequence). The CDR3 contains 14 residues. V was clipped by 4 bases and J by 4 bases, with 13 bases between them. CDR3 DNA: TGTGCCAGCAGCCTATGGGGCAGGTTCTATGGCTACACCTTC. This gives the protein CASSLWGRFYGYTF.

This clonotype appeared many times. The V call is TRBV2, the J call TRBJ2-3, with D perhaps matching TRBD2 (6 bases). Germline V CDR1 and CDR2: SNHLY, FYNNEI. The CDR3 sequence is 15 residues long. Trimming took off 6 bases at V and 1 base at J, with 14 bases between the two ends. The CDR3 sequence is CASSAQGGGTDTQYF. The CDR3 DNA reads TGTGCCAGCAGCGCTCAGGGAGGTGGCACAGATACGCAGTATTTT.

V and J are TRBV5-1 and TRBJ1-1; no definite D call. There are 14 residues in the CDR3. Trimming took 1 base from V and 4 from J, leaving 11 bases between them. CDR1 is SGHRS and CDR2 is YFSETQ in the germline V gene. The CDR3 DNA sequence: TGCGCCAGCAGCTTGAGCACAGTAATCACTGAAGCTTTCTTT. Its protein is CASSLSTVITEAFF.

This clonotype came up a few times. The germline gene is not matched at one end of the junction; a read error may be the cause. DNA for the CDR3: TGTGCTAGCAGCTTAAGCCCCTTAGGGGCCGGGGAGCTGTTTTTT. Protein: CASSLSPLGAGELFF. J is TRBJ2-2 and V is TRBV7-7, with D tentatively TRBD1 (5 bases). The CDR3 contains 15 residues. CDR1 and CDR2 (germline): SSHAT, FNYEAQ (reference sequence).

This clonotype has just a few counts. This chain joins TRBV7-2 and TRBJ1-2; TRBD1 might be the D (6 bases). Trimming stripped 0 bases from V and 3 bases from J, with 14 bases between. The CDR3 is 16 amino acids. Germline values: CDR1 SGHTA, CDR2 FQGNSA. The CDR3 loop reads CASSLAMAGAYYGYTF. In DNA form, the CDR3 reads TGTGCCAGCAGCTTAGCGATGGCAGGGGCTTACTATGGCTACACCTTC.

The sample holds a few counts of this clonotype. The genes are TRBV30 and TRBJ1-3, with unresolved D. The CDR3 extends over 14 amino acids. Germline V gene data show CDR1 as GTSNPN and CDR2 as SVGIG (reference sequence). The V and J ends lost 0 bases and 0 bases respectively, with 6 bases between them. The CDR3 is CAWSVGLSGNTIYF. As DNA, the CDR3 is TGTGCCTGGAGTGTAGGGCTCTCTGGAAACACCATATATTTT.

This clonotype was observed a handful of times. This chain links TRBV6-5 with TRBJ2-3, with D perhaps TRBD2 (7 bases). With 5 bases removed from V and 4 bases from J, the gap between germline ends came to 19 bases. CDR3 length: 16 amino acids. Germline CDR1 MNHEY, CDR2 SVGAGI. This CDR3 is CASSPGGGGPPDTQYF. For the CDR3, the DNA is TGTGCCAGCAGTCCCGGAGGGGGAGGGCCCCCAGATACGCAGTATTTT.

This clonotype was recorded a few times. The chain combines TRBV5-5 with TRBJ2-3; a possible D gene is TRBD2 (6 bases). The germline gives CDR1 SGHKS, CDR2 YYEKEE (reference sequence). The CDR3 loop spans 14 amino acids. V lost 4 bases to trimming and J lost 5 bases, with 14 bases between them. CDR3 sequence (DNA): TGTGCCAGCAGCCCAGGACTACTCCAAGATACGCAGTATTTT. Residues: CASSPGLLQDTQYF.

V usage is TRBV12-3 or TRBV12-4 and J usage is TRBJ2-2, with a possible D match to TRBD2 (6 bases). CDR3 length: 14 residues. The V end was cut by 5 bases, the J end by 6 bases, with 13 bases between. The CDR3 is CASSTSSVSGELFF. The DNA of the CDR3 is TGTGCCAGCAGTACATCTAGCGTCTCCGGGGAGCTGTTTTTT.

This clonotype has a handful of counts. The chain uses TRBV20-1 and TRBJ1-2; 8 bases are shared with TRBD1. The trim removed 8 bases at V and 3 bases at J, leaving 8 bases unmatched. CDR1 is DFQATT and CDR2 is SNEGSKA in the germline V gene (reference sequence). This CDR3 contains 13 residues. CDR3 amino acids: CSLHRGVYYGYTF. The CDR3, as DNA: TGCAGTCTCCACAGGGGGGTTTACTATGGCTACACCTTC.

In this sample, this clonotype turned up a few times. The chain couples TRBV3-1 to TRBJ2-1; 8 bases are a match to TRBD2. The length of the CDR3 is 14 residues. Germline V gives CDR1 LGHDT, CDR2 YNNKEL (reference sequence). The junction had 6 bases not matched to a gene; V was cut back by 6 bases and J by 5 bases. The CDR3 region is CASRQLAENNEQFF. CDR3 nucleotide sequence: TGTGCCAGCAGACAACTAGCGGAAAACAATGAGCAGTTCTTC.

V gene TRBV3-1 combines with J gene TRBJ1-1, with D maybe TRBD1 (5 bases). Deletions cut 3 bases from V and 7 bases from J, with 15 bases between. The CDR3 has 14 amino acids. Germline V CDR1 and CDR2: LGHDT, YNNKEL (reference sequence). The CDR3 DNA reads TGTGCCAGCAGCCATCTGGGACGGGAACATGAAGCTTTCTTT. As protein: CASSHLGREHEAFF.

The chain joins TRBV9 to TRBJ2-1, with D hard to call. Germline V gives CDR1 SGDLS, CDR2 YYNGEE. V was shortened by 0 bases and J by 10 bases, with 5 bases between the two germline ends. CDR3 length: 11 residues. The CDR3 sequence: CASSVEGEQFF. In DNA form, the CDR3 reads TGTGCCAGCAGCGTAGAAGGGGAGCAGTTCTTC.

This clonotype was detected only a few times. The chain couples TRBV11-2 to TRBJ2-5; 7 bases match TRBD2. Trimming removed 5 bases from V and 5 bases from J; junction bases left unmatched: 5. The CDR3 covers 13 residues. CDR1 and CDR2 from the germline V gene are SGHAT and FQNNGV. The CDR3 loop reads CASSRGVLETQYF. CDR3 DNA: TGTGCCAGCAGCCGGGGGGTCTTGGAGACCCAGTACTTC. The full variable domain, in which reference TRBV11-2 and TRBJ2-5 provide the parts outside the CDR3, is EAGVAQSPRYKIIEKRQSVAFWCNPISGHATLYWYQQILGQGPKLLIQFQNNGVVDDSQLPKDRFSAERLKGVDSTLKIQPAKLEDSAVYLCASSRGVLETQYFGPGTRLLVL.

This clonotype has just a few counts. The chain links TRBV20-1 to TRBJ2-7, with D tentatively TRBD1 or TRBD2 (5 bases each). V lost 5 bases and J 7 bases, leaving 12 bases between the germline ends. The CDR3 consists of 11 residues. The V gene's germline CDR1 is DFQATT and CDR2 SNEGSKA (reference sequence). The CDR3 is CSAPRGFEQYF. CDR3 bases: TGCAGTGCTCCCCGGGGCTTTGAGCAGTACTTC.

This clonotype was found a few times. This CDR3 is CASGGAGADYGYTF. As DNA, the CDR3 is TGTGCCAGCGGGGGGGCAGGGGCGGACTATGGCTACACCTTC. J is TRBJ1-2 and V is TRBV12-3 or TRBV12-4, with a tentative D call TRBD1 (6 bases). V gave up 8 bases and J gave up 3 bases, with 16 bases separating them. The CDR3 extends over 14 amino acids.

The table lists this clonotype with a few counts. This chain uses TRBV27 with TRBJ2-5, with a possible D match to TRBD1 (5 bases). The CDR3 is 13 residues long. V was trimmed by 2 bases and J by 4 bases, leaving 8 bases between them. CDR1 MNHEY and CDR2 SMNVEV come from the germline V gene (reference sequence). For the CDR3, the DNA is TGTGCCAGCAGTTTAAAAGGGGCAGAGACCCAGTACTTC. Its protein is CASSLKGAETQYF.

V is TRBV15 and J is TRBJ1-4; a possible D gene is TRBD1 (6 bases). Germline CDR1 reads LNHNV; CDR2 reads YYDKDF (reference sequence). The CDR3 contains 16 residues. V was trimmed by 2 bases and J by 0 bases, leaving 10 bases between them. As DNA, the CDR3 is TGTGCCACCAGCAGAAACAGGGTCGCAACTAATGAAAAACTGTTTTTT. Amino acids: CATSRNRVATNEKLFF.

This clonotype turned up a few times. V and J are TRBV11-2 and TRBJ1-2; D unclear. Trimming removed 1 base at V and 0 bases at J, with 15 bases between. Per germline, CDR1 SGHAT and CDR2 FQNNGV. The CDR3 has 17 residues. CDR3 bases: TGTGCCAGCAGCTTAGGCCGGCGCGGTCCCTCTAACTATGGCTACACCTTC. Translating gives CASSLGRRGPSNYGYTF. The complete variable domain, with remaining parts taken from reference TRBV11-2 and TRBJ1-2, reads EAGVAQSPRYKIIEKRQSVAFWCNPISGHATLYWYQQILGQGPKLLIQFQNNGVVDDSQLPKDRFSAERLKGVDSTLKIQPAKLEDSAVYLCASSLGRRGPSNYGYTFGSGTRLTVV.

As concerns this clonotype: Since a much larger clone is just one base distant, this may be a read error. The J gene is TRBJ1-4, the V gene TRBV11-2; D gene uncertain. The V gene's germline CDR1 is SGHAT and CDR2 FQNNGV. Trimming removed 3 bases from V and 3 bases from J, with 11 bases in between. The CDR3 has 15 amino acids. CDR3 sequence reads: CASSFGVAPNEKLFF. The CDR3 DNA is TGTGCCAGCAGCTTTGGGGTCGCCCCTAATGAAAAACTGTTTTTT. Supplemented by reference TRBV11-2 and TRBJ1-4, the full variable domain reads EAGVAQSPRYKIIEKRQSVAFWCNPISGHATLYWYQQILGQGPKLLIQFQNNGVVDDSQLPKDRFSAERLKGVDSTLKIQPAKLEDSAVYLCASSFGVAPNEKLFFGSGTQLSVL.

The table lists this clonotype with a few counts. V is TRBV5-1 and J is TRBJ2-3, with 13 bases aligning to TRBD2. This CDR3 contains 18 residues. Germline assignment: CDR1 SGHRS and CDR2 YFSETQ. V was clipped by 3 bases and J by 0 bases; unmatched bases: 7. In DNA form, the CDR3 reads TGCGCCAGCAGCTCAGGACTAGCGGGGGAGACTAGCACAGATACGCAGTATTTT. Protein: CASSSGLAGETSTDTQYF.